The 21 T cell receptor beta chains given below trace back to one sample, sequenced in a study of CD8 T cells in Susac syndrome. cDNA came from approximately 0.5 to 1 ug RNA primed by random hexamers. One entry per CDR3 protein results from TCRdb running MiXCR on the immunoSEQ multiplex PCR reads. The sample includes some 300,000 distinct CDR3 sequences, 85% of them seen just once. The sequencing sample was made of CD8+ T cells from PBMCs. The receptors stem from a human donor with multiple sclerosis.

V and J are TRBV7-9 and TRBJ2-7; 11 positions agree with TRBD2. The CDR3 has 15 residues. V was pared by 5 bases and J by 3 bases, with 6 bases of the junction left unmatched. Germline values: CDR1 SEHNR, CDR2 FQNEAQ (reference sequence). The CDR3 spells CASSQLAGVGYEQYF. CDR3 bases: TGTGCCAGCAGCCAACTAGCGGGAGTAGGCTACGAGCAGTACTTC.

The rearrangement links TRBV30 to TRBJ2-5, with 11 bases matching TRBD1. Trimming took 2 bases from V and 5 from J; bases not matched to a gene: 4. The CDR3 extends over 14 amino acids. Looked up from germline, CDR1 is GTSNPN and CDR2 is SVGIG (reference sequence). The CDR3 DNA reads TGTGCCTGGAGTTGGACAGGGGGCCAGGAGACCCAGTACTTC. Residues: CAWSWTGGQETQYF.

This chain joins TRBV19 and TRBJ2-1; tentative D call: TRBD2 (6 bases). The V end was cut by 6 bases, the J end by 2 bases, with 11 bases between. The CDR3 length is 14 residues. CDR1 LNHDA and CDR2 SQIVND come from the germline V gene (reference sequence). CDR3 residues: CASRTGVTYNEQFF. The CDR3 nucleotides are TGTGCCAGTAGAACGGGAGTGACCTACAATGAGCAGTTCTTC.

The J gene is TRBJ1-5, the V gene TRBV25-1; no definite D call. Deletions cut 9 bases from V and 3 bases from J, with 15 bases between. The CDR3 is made up of 14 amino acids. The germline gives CDR1 MGHDK, CDR2 SYGVNS. The CDR3 DNA follows: TGTGCCAGTGGTCCCTCAGGCTCCAATCAGCCCCAGCATTTT. This encodes CASGPSGSNQPQHF. Based on the CDR3 plus reference TRBV25-1 and TRBJ1-5, the full variable domain is EADIYQTPRYLVIGTGKKITLECSQTMGHDKMYWYQQDPGMELHLIHYSYGVNSTEKGDLSSESTVSRIRTEHFPLTLESARPSHTSQYLCASGPSGSNQPQHFGDGTRLSIL.

The genes are TRBV15 and TRBJ1-3; 9 nucleotides match TRBD1. Germline CDR1 and CDR2: LNHNV and YYDKDF (reference sequence). V dropped 0 bases and J dropped 3; count of bases not matched to a gene: 6. This CDR3 comprises 17 residues. Here the CDR3 reads CATSRDSGTGYGNTIYF. In DNA form, the CDR3 reads TGTGCCACCAGCAGAGATAGCGGGACAGGGTATGGAAACACCATATATTTT.

The J gene is TRBJ1-1, the V gene TRBV29-1; 8 nucleotides line up with TRBD1. Germline V gives CDR1 SQVTM, CDR2 ANQGSEA. The CDR3 is 14 amino acids. Trimming took 8 bases from V and 1 from J; bases not matched to a gene: 9. The chain's CDR3 is CSSSSGGPNTEAFF. CDR3 DNA sequence: TGCAGCAGTTCTTCAGGGGGCCCGAACACTGAAGCTTTCTTT.

Here the CDR3 DNA reads TGCGCCAGCACTTACCTGGGAGGGGGAATCACTGAAGCTTTCTTT. The encoded protein is CASTYLGGGITEAFF. This chain links TRBV5-1 with TRBJ1-1; a weak D match, TRBD1 (6 bases). V lost 6 bases and J 4 bases, leaving 19 bases between the germline ends. This CDR3 is built from 15 residues. The germline V gene has CDR1 SGHRS and CDR2 YFSETQ.

The chain employs TRBV20-1 and TRBJ2-7, with 7 nucleotides matching TRBD2. V lost 1 base and J lost 2; bases outside the gene matches: 2. Germline loops: CDR1 DFQATT, CDR2 SNEGSKA (reference sequence). This CDR3 comprises 13 residues. CDR3 nucleotides: TGCAGTGCTAGAGCCCTAGCGGCCTACGAGCAGTACTTC. Translation: CSARALAAYEQYF.

CDR3 in amino acids: CASSPGGLAGANEQFF. The CDR3 region has the DNA TGTGCCAGCAGTCCCGGCGGACTAGCGGGAGCAAATGAGCAGTTCTTC. The rearrangement joins TRBV6-1 to TRBJ2-1; 13 bases fit TRBD2. Germline assignment: CDR1 MNHNS and CDR2 SASEGT. The V segment lost 5 bases and the J segment 7 bases; nucleotides outside the gene matches: 8. CDR3 length: 16 residues.

The chain is built from TRBV12-3 or TRBV12-4 and TRBJ1-6; D remains ambiguous. With 5 bases removed from V and 5 bases from J, the gap between germline ends came to 13 bases. This CDR3 has 15 amino acids. CDR3 DNA: TGTGCCAGCAGTCCCCAGACGTCAGATAATTCACCCCTCCACTTT. Its translation is CASSPQTSDNSPLHF.

The rearrangement joins TRBV27 to TRBJ2-3, with 12 bases lining up with TRBD2. This CDR3 region has 17 residues. The V gene's germline CDR1 is MNHEY and CDR2 SMNVEV (reference sequence). J gave up 4 bases and V 2 bases, and 7 bases lay outside the gene matches. CDR3 protein: CASSLSTSGRLADTQYF. The DNA for the CDR3 is TGTGCCAGCAGTTTAAGCACTAGCGGGAGGTTGGCAGATACGCAGTATTTT.

The CDR3 DNA is TGCAGCGTTTTGGGTCAGACCGGGGAGCTGTTTTTT. Residues: CSVLGQTGELFF. This sequence joins TRBV29-1 and TRBJ2-2; D gene unclear. Germline V gene lookup returns CDR1 SQVTM and CDR2 ANQGSEA. V lost 5 bases and J 5 bases, leaving 9 bases between the germline ends. The CDR3 consists of 12 residues.

V gene TRBV7-9 combines with J gene TRBJ2-6, with D unresolved. This CDR3 is built from 14 residues. Deletions cut 6 bases from V and 4 bases from J, with 10 bases between. Per the germline V gene, CDR1 is SEHNR and CDR2 is FQNEAQ (reference sequence). The CDR3 sequence: CASSDTPGANVLTF. DNA of the CDR3: TGTGCCAGCAGTGACACACCCGGGGCCAACGTCCTGACTTTC.

The V and J genes are TRBV7-9 and TRBJ1-2; D is unclear. Trimming shortened V by 4 bases and J by 8 bases, and 26 bases separated the two germline ends. There are 17 residues in the CDR3. Germline values: CDR1 SEHNR, CDR2 FQNEAQ (reference sequence). DNA of the CDR3: TGTGCCAGCAGCTCAACGGCGTCAAACTGGATTTCGGGAGGCTACACCTTC. This encodes CASSSTASNWISGGYTF.

This clonotype was recorded a few times. V gene TRBV7-6 combines with J gene TRBJ2-1; D is possibly TRBD2 (6 bases). Germline loops: CDR1 SGHVS, CDR2 FNYEAQ. V lost 1 base and J 8 bases, leaving 9 bases between the germline ends. The length of the CDR3 is 13 residues. CDR3 sequence reads: CASSLGGGYEQFF. The DNA for the CDR3 is TGTGCCAGCAGCTTAGGGGGAGGATATGAGCAGTTCTTC.

V is TRBV7-9 and J is TRBJ1-2; no definite D call. CDR1 is SEHNR and CDR2 is FQNEAQ in the germline V gene (reference sequence). Trimming removed 4 bases from V and 4 bases from J, with 7 bases in between. The CDR3 extends over 12 amino acids. The CDR3 loop reads CASSSQTYGYTF. The CDR3 nucleotides read TGTGCCAGCAGCTCACAGACCTATGGCTACACCTTC.

The chain combines TRBV5-6 with TRBJ2-5, with D possibly being TRBD2 (6 bases). V lost 1 base and J lost 5, with 15 bases in between. Germline values: CDR1 SGHDT, CDR2 YYEEEE. This CDR3 region has 15 residues. The CDR3 loop reads CASSLSPAGWETQYF. In DNA form, the CDR3 reads TGTGCCAGCAGCTTGAGCCCGGCGGGGTGGGAGACCCAGTACTTC.

This rearrangement joins TRBV11-2 to TRBJ2-7, with 7 bases fitting TRBD1. This CDR3 spans 16 amino acids. Per germline, CDR1 SGHAT and CDR2 FQNNGV. The junction had 10 bases not matched to a gene; V was cut back by 5 bases and J by 0 bases. CDR3 sequence reads: CASSIHGQAISYEQYF. In DNA form, the CDR3 reads TGTGCCAGCAGCATTCACGGACAGGCGATCTCCTACGAGCAGTACTTC.

The chain employs TRBV29-1 and TRBJ2-5; TRBD2 is a possible D gene (5 bases). V was shortened by 6 bases and J by 4 bases, with 18 bases between the two germline ends. CDR1 SQVTM and CDR2 ANQGSEA come from the germline V gene. The CDR3 contains 14 residues. CDR3 amino acids: CSVLPALEGETQYF. For the CDR3, the DNA is TGCAGCGTACTCCCGGCGTTAGAGGGAGAGACCCAGTACTTC.

About this clonotype: Germline is not matched at one junction end, which may reflect a read error. The CDR3 sequence is CASSYAGKGEQCF. The CDR3 DNA follows: TGTGCCAGCAGTTACGCAGGGAAGGGCGAGCAGTGCTTC. The chain recombines TRBV6-5 with TRBJ2-7, with a tentative D call TRBD1 (5 bases). CDR3 length equals 13 residues. Germline V gene sequence: CDR1 MNHEY, CDR2 SVGAGI.

The chain combines TRBV27 with TRBJ2-4; no clear D. Between the trimmed V and J ends, which lost 6 bases and 0 bases, there was a span of 6 bases. Germline CDR1 and CDR2: MNHEY and SMNVEV (reference sequence). The CDR3 length is 13 residues. Here the CDR3 reads CASSPSAKNIQYF. The CDR3 bases are TGTGCCAGCAGCCCCTCAGCCAAAAACATTCAGTACTTC.